The rows below give T cell receptor beta chains drawn from one sample of a study of OX40 agonist ivuxolimab in advanced cancers. Generated by immunoSEQ multiplex PCR, the TCRdb table keeps only in-frame clones and is missing some. In the table there are tens of thousands of clones, 88% of which are singletons. The sequenced sample was CD4+ or CD8+ T cells sorted from blood, obtained in a trial of the OX40 agonist ivuxolimab. Receptors were obtained from an adult with an advanced solid tumor such as melanoma, head and neck, liver or kidney cancer. Each CDR3 is given with its conserved first and last residue. Fields, in order: CDR3 protein, CDR3 DNA, clone size, J gene, V gene, D gene. A D gene is named only where the DNA matches it firmly. Clone size, where shown, is once, few, many, or a class for clones that have expanded.

CASSETRGVGELFF TGTGCCAGCAGTGAAACAAGGGGGGTCGGGGAGCTGTTTTTT NA TRBJ2-2 TRBV2 NA
CASNRGGTSETQYF TGTGCCAGCAACCGCGGCGGGACCTCAGAGACCCAGTACTTC once TRBJ2-5 TRBV28 NA
CASSLDLLGGYTF TGTGCCAGCAGTTTGGACCTCTTGGGTGGCTACACCTTC NA TRBJ1-2 TRBV28 NA
CASSALAGEGEQFF TGTGCCAGCAGTGCCCTAGCGGGAGAAGGTGAGCAGTTCTTC NA TRBJ2-1 TRBV2 TRBD2
CATSRDRGGGWYQETQYF TGTGCCACCAGCAGAGATAGGGGGGGCGGGTGGTACCAAGAGACCCAGTACTTC NA TRBJ2-5 TRBV15 NA
CSFQGGGETQYF TGCAGCTTCCAAGGGGGAGGGGAGACCCAGTACTTC few TRBJ2-5 TRBV29-1 NA
CASSNPGTSVYEQYF TGTGCCAGTAGTAACCCCGGGACGAGCGTCTACGAGCAGTACTTC NA TRBJ2-7 TRBV19 NA
CAISDRLNQPQHF TGTGCCATCAGTGACAGGCTCAATCAGCCCCAGCATTTT few TRBJ1-5 TRBV10-3 NA
CALKGSEQFF TGTGCCCTAAAAGGGAGTGAGCAGTTCTTC NA TRBJ2-1 TRBV6-1 NA
CAISAGGSYNEQFF TGTGCCATCAGCGCGGGGGGCTCCTACAATGAGCAGTTCTTC NA TRBJ2-1 TRBV10-3 TRBD2